This TCR beta chain was sequenced during a study of CD8+CD57+ T cells in acquired aplastic anemia. Those patients picked for sequencing had displayed CD8+CD57+ cell expansion on flow cytometry. Researchers used genomic DNA as the template to profile TCR beta VDJ and CDR3. MiXCR, run by TCRdb on the reads, gives a single entry per CDR3 protein. The profile shows around 130,000 distinct CDR3 sequences, over 55% of them singletons. The sample was sorted CD4+, CD8+, or CD8+CD57+ T cells (not recorded which) from PBMCs. This clonotype originated in a human donor with aplastic anemia.

DNA of the CDR3: TGTGCCAGCTGGGACAGGGGAATGGAGACTGAAGCTTTCTTT. Translated: CASWDRGMETEAFF. The chain combines TRBV2 with TRBJ1-1; 10 bases are shared with TRBD1. V gave up 8 bases and J gave up 5 bases; unmatched junction bases: 8. Germline-derived CDR1 and CDR2 are SNHLY and FYNNEI. CDR3 size: 14 residues. The complete variable domain, with remaining parts taken from reference TRBV2 and TRBJ1-1, reads EPEVTQTPSHQVTQMGQEVILRCVPISNHLYFYWYRQILGQKVEFLVSFYNNEISEKSEIFDDQFSVERPDGSNFTLKIRSTKLEDSAMYFCASWDRGMETEAFFGQGTRLTVV.